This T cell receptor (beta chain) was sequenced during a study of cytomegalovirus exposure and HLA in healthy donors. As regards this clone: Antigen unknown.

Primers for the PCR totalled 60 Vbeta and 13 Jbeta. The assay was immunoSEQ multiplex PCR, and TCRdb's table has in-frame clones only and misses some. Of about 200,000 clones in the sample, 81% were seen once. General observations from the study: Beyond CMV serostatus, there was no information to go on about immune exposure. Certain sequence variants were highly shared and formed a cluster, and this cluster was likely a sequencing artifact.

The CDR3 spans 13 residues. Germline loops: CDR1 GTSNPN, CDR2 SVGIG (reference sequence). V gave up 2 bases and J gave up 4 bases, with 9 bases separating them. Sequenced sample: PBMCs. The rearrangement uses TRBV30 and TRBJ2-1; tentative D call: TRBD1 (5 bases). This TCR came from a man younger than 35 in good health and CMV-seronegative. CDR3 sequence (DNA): TGTGCCTGGAGTTGGGGCGAGTACAATGAGCAGTTCTTC. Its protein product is CAWSWGEYNEQFF.